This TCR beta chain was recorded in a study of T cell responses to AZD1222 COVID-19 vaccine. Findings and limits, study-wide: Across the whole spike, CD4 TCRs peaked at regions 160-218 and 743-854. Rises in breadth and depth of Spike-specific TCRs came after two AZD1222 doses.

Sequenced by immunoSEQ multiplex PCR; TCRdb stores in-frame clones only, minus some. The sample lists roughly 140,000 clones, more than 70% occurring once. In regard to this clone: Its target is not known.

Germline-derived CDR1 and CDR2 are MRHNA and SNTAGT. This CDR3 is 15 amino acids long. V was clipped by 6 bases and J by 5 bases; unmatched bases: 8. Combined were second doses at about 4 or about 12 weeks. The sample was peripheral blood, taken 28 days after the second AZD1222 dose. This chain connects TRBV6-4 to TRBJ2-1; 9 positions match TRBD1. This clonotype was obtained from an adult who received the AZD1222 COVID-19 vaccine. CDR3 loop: CASRRDRAYHNEQFF. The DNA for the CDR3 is TGTGCCAGCAGAAGGGACAGGGCTTATCACAATGAGCAGTTCTTC.